These 19 T cell receptor beta chains share one sample of origin, sequenced in a study of blood T cell repertoires in COVID-19. TCRdb's copy holds only in-frame clones and misses some; the assay was immunoSEQ multiplex PCR. The table includes approximately 240,000 clones, 80% to 95% detected once. Material for sequencing was PBMCs or T cells enriched from blood (not recorded which). These receptors came from a woman under 30 who had recovered from COVID-19.

This chain joins TRBV6-1 and TRBJ1-2; D is perhaps TRBD1 (6 bases). Germline V lookup: CDR1 MNHNS, CDR2 SASEGT. V was cut by 0 bases and J by 5 bases, with 13 bases left in between. This CDR3 is built from 15 residues. CDR3 sequence (DNA): TGTGCCAGCAGTGAAGCGCTTACAGGACAGTATGGCTACACCTTC. It codes for CASSEALTGQYGYTF.

The genes are TRBV5-1 and TRBJ1-2; 8 bases fit TRBD1. The CDR3 is 14 amino acids. Germline loops: CDR1 SGHRS, CDR2 YFSETQ. J was trimmed by 4 bases and V by 4 bases; bases with no gene match: 6. CDR3 nucleotide sequence: TGCGCCAGCAGCCACCAGGGGGCCGCCTATGGCTACACCTTC. This gives the protein CASSHQGAAYGYTF. Full variable domain (remainder filled in from reference TRBV5-1 and TRBJ1-2): KAGVTQTPRYLIKTRGQQVTLSCSPISGHRSVSWYQQTPGQGLQFLFEYFSETQRNKGNFPGRFSGRQFSNSRSEMNVSTLELGDSALYLCASSHQGAAYGYTFGSGTRLTVV.

The chain uses TRBV28 and TRBJ2-7; 10 bases are a match to TRBD1. Unmatched junction bases numbered 12, after V lost 8 bases and J lost 2 bases. CDR3 length: 16 residues. Germline CDR1 reads MDHEN; CDR2 reads SYDVKM. CDR3 region: CASSPGAGTGAYEQYF. In DNA, the CDR3 is TGTGCCAGCTCCCCCGGGGCCGGGACAGGGGCCTACGAGCAGTACTTC. Full variable domain (missing parts from reference TRBV28 and TRBJ2-7): DVKVTQSSRYLVKRTGEKVFLECVQDMDHENMFWYRQDPGLGLRLIYFSYDVKMKEKGDIPEGYSVSREKKERFSLILESASTNQTSMYLCASSPGAGTGAYEQYFGPGTRLTVT.

The V gene is TRBV7-2, the J gene TRBJ1-1; 7 bases line up with TRBD1. Trimming removed 8 bases from V and 5 bases from J; junction bases left unmatched: 11. The CDR3 is 14 amino acids. Looked up from germline, CDR1 is SGHTA and CDR2 is FQGNSA. In DNA, the CDR3 is TGTGCCAGCTCCTCCCAAGGGGGCCGTACTGAAGCTTTCTTT. Residues: CASSSQGGRTEAFF.

The chain carries TRBV29-1 and TRBJ1-5, with 7 bases identical to TRBD1. V trimming: 4 bases; J trimming: 7 bases; junction bases outside the gene matches: 10. Germline CDR1 and CDR2: SQVTM and ANQGSEA. The CDR3 consists of 14 residues. The CDR3 loop is CSVADRVEGQPQHF. The CDR3 coding sequence is TGCAGCGTTGCCGACAGGGTGGAAGGACAGCCCCAGCATTTT. The whole variable domain, remainder taken from reference TRBV29-1 and TRBJ1-5, is SAVISQKPSRDICQRGTSLTIQCQVDSQVTMMFWYRQQPGQSLTLIATANQGSEATYESGFVIDKFPISRPNLTFSTLTVSNMSPEDSSIYLCSVADRVEGQPQHFGDGTRLSIL.

This chain joins TRBV4-2 and TRBJ1-5; a possible D gene is TRBD1 (5 bases). The CDR3 contains 15 residues. Germline-derived CDR1 and CDR2 are LGHNA and YNFKEQ. Trimming shortened V by 0 bases and J by 1 base, and 7 bases separated the two germline ends. The CDR3 coding sequence is TGTGCCAGCAGCCAAGACAGGGTGAGCAATCAGCCCCAGCATTTT. This encodes CASSQDRVSNQPQHF.

V is TRBV27 and J is TRBJ1-5; 7 positions agree with TRBD1. The CDR3 length is 15 residues. V trimming: 5 bases; J trimming: 9 bases; junction bases outside the gene matches: 13. Germline CDR1 is MNHEY and CDR2 is SMNVEV (reference sequence). The CDR3 sequence: CASSAGTVSAGPQHF. The CDR3 bases are TGTGCCAGCAGTGCAGGGACAGTCAGTGCGGGGCCCCAGCATTTT.

The count of this clone is one. The chain uses TRBV6-2 or TRBV6-3 and TRBJ1-3; D is unresolved. Trimming cost V 2 bases and J 0 bases, with 8 bases left between them. This CDR3 spans 15 amino acids. Germline CDR1 and CDR2: MNHEY and SVGEGT. The CDR3 DNA follows: TGTGCCAGCAGTTACCCCGGGAACTCTGGAAACACCATATATTTT. It yields the protein CASSYPGNSGNTIYF.

This clone was found a few times. The chain couples TRBV2 to TRBJ2-1; 9 nucleotides match TRBD2. The J segment lost 3 bases and the V segment lost 2 bases, leaving 2 bases of the junction unmatched. This CDR3 has 15 amino acids. From germline, CDR1 is SNHLY and CDR2 FYNNEI. The CDR3 DNA is TGTGCCAGCAGTGAACGGCGGGAGGGCTACAATGAGCAGTTCTTC. This codes for CASSERREGYNEQFF. Complete variable domain (other parts from reference TRBV2 and TRBJ2-1): EPEVTQTPSHQVTQMGQEVILRCVPISNHLYFYWYRQILGQKVEFLVSFYNNEISEKSEIFDDQFSVERPDGSNFTLKIRSTKLEDSAMYFCASSERREGYNEQFFGPGTRLTVL.

The chain carries TRBV5-1 and TRBJ2-1; 14 bases match TRBD2. The CDR3 loop spans 15 amino acids. Germline assignment: CDR1 SGHRS and CDR2 YFSETQ. Trimming removed 7 bases from V and 8 bases from J; junction bases left unmatched: 8. CDR3 sequence reads: CASGGLAGGVDEQFF. The DNA of the CDR3 is TGCGCCAGCGGCGGACTAGCGGGAGGCGTTGATGAGCAGTTCTTC.

The chain uses TRBV28 and TRBJ2-5; 13 bases line up with TRBD2. The V segment lost 6 bases and the J segment 1 base; nucleotides outside the gene matches: 8. CDR3 length equals 17 residues. From germline, CDR1 is MDHEN and CDR2 SYDVKM. CDR3 loop: CASSQGLAGIPQETQYF. The CDR3, as DNA: TGTGCCAGCAGCCAGGGACTAGCGGGGATCCCCCAAGAGACCCAGTACTTC. The full variable domain, with the rest looked up from reference TRBV28 and TRBJ2-5, is DVKVTQSSRYLVKRTGEKVFLECVQDMDHENMFWYRQDPGLGLRLIYFSYDVKMKEKGDIPEGYSVSREKKERFSLILESASTNQTSMYLCASSQGLAGIPQETQYFGPGTRLLVL.

The gene calls are TRBV5-1 and TRBJ2-7; D is possibly TRBD1 (6 bases). The CDR3 has 13 amino acids. Germline-derived CDR1 and CDR2 are SGHRS and YFSETQ. V was cut by 4 bases and J by 4 bases, with 12 bases left in between. The CDR3 DNA is TGCGCCAGCAGCCTACCGACAGGATACGAGCAGTACTTC. Translating it yields CASSLPTGYEQYF.

This sequence joins TRBV6-1 and TRBJ1-2; no clear D gene. The CDR3 sequence is 14 residues long. Trimming left V 1 base short and J 8 bases short, with 14 bases between. The germline V gene has CDR1 MNHNS and CDR2 SASEGT. CDR3 nucleotide sequence: TGTGCCAGCAGTGAAGAACAAGGGAGAGGAGGCTACACCTTC. Translated, it gives CASSEEQGRGGYTF.

This chain links TRBV6-5 with TRBJ1-1; tentatively, D is TRBD1 (5 bases). The CDR3 is made up of 13 amino acids. With 6 bases removed from V and 4 bases from J, the gap between germline ends came to 12 bases. CDR1 and CDR2 from the germline V gene are MNHEY and SVGAGI. The DNA of the CDR3 is TGTGCCAGCAGCTTAGGGGTGAGCACTGAAGCTTTCTTT. Amino acid sequence: CASSLGVSTEAFF.

The rearrangement joins TRBV10-3 to TRBJ1-5, with D tentatively TRBD1 (5 bases). This CDR3 spans 15 amino acids. The germline V and J ends were trimmed by 10 bases and 4 bases, with 20 bases remaining between them. Germline values: CDR1 ENHRY, CDR2 SYGVKD. The CDR3 nucleotides read TGTGCCACCCGCCGGCAGGGAGGACCAAATCAGCCCCAGCATTTT. It specifies CATRRQGGPNQPQHF.

The V and J genes are TRBV5-1 and TRBJ2-1; D is perhaps TRBD2 (6 bases). Trimming cost V 3 bases and J 5 bases, with 12 bases left between them. Germline values: CDR1 SGHRS, CDR2 YFSETQ. This CDR3 contains 14 residues. The CDR3 DNA reads as TGCGCCAGCAGCTCCCGGGACTCTAACAATGAGCAGTTCTTC. Its protein is CASSSRDSNNEQFF.

The chain employs TRBV5-1 and TRBJ2-1; perhaps TRBD2 as D (5 bases). This CDR3 contains 13 residues. V was pared by 5 bases and J by 6 bases, with 12 bases between. Germline CDR1 SGHRS, CDR2 YFSETQ. CDR3: CASRRDIGNEQFF. The CDR3 DNA sequence: TGCGCCAGCAGGAGGGATATAGGCAATGAGCAGTTCTTC.

The chain has TRBV7-2 and TRBJ1-5; unclear D gene. V was trimmed by 3 bases and J by 7 bases, leaving 13 bases between them. This CDR3 region has 14 residues. Per the germline V gene, CDR1 is SGHTA and CDR2 is FQGNSA. The CDR3 DNA follows: TGTGCCAGCAGCTTGGTGCTGGGGAGCCAGCCCCAGCATTTT. Its translation is CASSLVLGSQPQHF. The variable domain in full, completed from reference TRBV7-2 and TRBJ1-5, reads GAGVSQSPSNKVTEKGKDVELRCDPISGHTALYWYRQSLGQGLEFLIYFQGNSAPDKSGLPSDRFSAERTGGSVSTLTIQRTQQEDSAVYLCASSLVLGSQPQHFGDGTRLSIL.

The rearrangement joins TRBV5-8 to TRBJ1-4, with TRBD1 matching over 7 bases. Trimming took 0 bases from V and 7 from J; bases not matched to a gene: 15. The CDR3 runs 18 residues. Germline V gives CDR1 SGHTS, CDR2 YDEGEE. CDR3 nucleotide sequence: TGTGCCAGCAGCTTGGGACAGGGTCCGGGGTCTGTAGGTGAAAAACTGTTTTTT. The encoded protein is CASSLGQGPGSVGEKLFF.